Below, one T cell receptor beta chain is given with its context. The antigen remains undetermined. The entry originates in a study of T cell responses to AZD1222 COVID-19 vaccine. Study-wide points: Only six or seven AZD1222 recipients were seropositive at baseline. Targeting of unmutated variant regions was reportedly seen in nearly half of spike-specific TCRs. Spike regions recognized by vaccine-associated CD4 TCRs spanned the protein, led by 160-218 and 743-854. Spike-specific TCR breadth and depth both grew after two AZD1222 doses.

Sequenced by immunoSEQ multiplex PCR; TCRdb stores in-frame clones only, minus some. The sample holds about 150,000 clones, 86% seen once. The CDR3 spans 12 residues. Trimming removed 6 bases from V and 1 base from J, with 6 bases in between. Germline CDR1 reads SNHLY; CDR2 reads FYNNEI. The rearrangement links TRBV2 to TRBJ1-1; the D is unclear. This receptor was obtained from an adult in good health. This sample comprised peripheral blood, obtained on day 0 of MenACWY control vaccination. CDR3 nucleotides: TGTGCCAGCAGAGTTGGGAACACTGAAGCTTTCTTT. It yields the protein CASRVGNTEAFF.